One and the same sample provided the 13 T cell receptor beta chains below, sequenced in a study of beta chain features in type 1 diabetes. Isolated RNA was reverse transcribed in full, so expressed TCRB transcripts were sequenced. The method was immunoSEQ multiplex PCR; TCRdb's version includes in-frame clones alone and lacks a portion of them. The table has 200,000 to 250,000 clones, about 9.3% seen once. The sample was naive CD4+ T cells from blood. The receptor source for this set is a woman under 30 in good health.

This clone was seen a few times. The chain links TRBV5-1 to TRBJ2-1, with 13 bases matching TRBD2. Germline V CDR1 and CDR2: SGHRS, YFSETQ. This CDR3 comprises 19 residues. V trimming: 0 bases; J trimming: 3 bases; junction bases outside the gene matches: 9. CDR3 protein: CASSLGLAGGPPHYNEQFF. DNA of the CDR3: TGCGCCAGCAGCTTGGGACTAGCGGGAGGACCACCGCACTACAATGAGCAGTTCTTC.

V and J are TRBV29-1 and TRBJ1-2; 7 nucleotides line up with TRBD1. This CDR3 is built from 14 residues. Per the germline V gene, CDR1 is SQVTM and CDR2 is ANQGSEA. The V and J ends lost 0 bases and 4 bases, in that order; junction bases with no gene match: 5. The CDR3 protein is CSVEDRGQVYGYTF. The CDR3 region has the DNA TGCAGCGTTGAAGATCGAGGACAGGTCTATGGCTACACCTTC.

V gene TRBV30 combines with J gene TRBJ1-3; D call uncertain. Germline V lookup: CDR1 GTSNPN, CDR2 SVGIG (reference sequence). V was clipped by 1 base and J by 0 bases, with 7 bases between them. The CDR3 is made up of 14 amino acids. CDR3: CAWSGRGSGNTIYF. As DNA, the CDR3 is TGTGCCTGGAGTGGTCGAGGCTCTGGAAACACCATATATTTT.

This chain joins TRBV5-1 and TRBJ1-4; TRBD1 is a possible D gene (5 bases). CDR1 and CDR2 (germline): SGHRS, YFSETQ. This CDR3 comprises 10 residues. The CDR3 reads CGGQGGKLFF. DNA of the CDR3: TGCGGCGGGCAGGGAGGAAAACTGTTTTTT. The variable domain in full, with the rest retrieved from reference TRBV5-1 and TRBJ1-4, is KAGVTQTPRYLIKTRGQQVTLSCSPISGHRSVSWYQQTPGQGLQFLFEYFSETQRNKGNFPGRFSGRQFSNSRSEMNVSTLELGDSALYLCGGQGGKLFFGSGTQLSVL.

The V call is TRBV5-1, the J call TRBJ1-2; 7 nucleotides line up with TRBD1. This CDR3 has 13 amino acids. V was clipped by 4 bases and J by 8 bases; unmatched bases: 8. Germline V gene lookup returns CDR1 SGHRS and CDR2 YFSETQ. The CDR3 DNA is TGCGCCAGCAGCGTGACAGGGCGGGAAGGCTACACCTTC. Translating it yields CASSVTGREGYTF.

This clone came up a few times. The J gene is TRBJ1-2, the V gene TRBV5-7, with 8 positions matching TRBD1. TRBV5-7 is an open reading frame, and its role is uncertain. V shed 4 bases and J 4 bases; nucleotides not matched to a gene: 9. The CDR3 contains 15 residues. The CDR3 DNA reads as TGTGCCAGCAGCGACCGGGACAGGCTTCCCTATGGCTACACCTTC. As protein: CASSDRDRLPYGYTF.

Only a few counts were recorded for this clone. V is TRBV5-1 and J is TRBJ2-1, with D perhaps TRBD2 (6 bases). The CDR3 length is 15 residues. The germline CDR1 and CDR2 sequences are SGHRS and YFSETQ. The V end lost 0 bases, the J end lost 4 bases, and 11 bases lay between the germline ends. The CDR3 DNA is TGCGCCAGCAGCTTGGCGGTTAGCGGATACAATGAGCAGTTCTTC. Its translation is CASSLAVSGYNEQFF.

Only a few counts were recorded for this clone. The rearrangement links TRBV18 to TRBJ1-3, with 7 bases that match TRBD1. Germline values: CDR1 KGHSH, CDR2 LQKENI. The CDR3 consists of 17 residues. V was pared by 3 bases and J by 0 bases, with 8 bases of the junction left unmatched. The CDR3 here is CASSPDRARISGNTIYF. In DNA, the CDR3 is TGTGCCAGCTCACCTGACAGGGCGCGAATCTCTGGAAACACCATATATTTT.

The V call is TRBV11-2, the J call TRBJ1-2; D is uncertain. Germline loops: CDR1 SGHAT, CDR2 FQNNGV. There are 16 residues in the CDR3. Between the trimmed V and J ends, which lost 1 base and 5 bases, there was a span of 17 bases. CDR3 sequence (DNA): TGTGCCAGCAGCTTAGTGGTCTCGGGGATCGGGTATGGCTACACCTTC. Its translation: CASSLVVSGIGYGYTF.

The chain is built from TRBV5-1 and TRBJ2-3; a possible D gene is TRBD1 (5 bases). CDR3 length: 15 amino acids. CDR1 is SGHRS and CDR2 is YFSETQ in the germline V gene. V was pared by 5 bases and J by 1 base, with 14 bases between. The CDR3 sequence is CASRGLQGRTDTQYF. In DNA, the CDR3 is TGCGCCAGCAGGGGCTTGCAGGGCCGCACAGATACGCAGTATTTT.

This chain links TRBV5-1 with TRBJ1-2; the D gene is possibly TRBD1 (5 bases). Germline V gene data show CDR1 as SGHRS and CDR2 as YFSETQ. The CDR3 extends over 12 amino acids. The ends were cut back, 3 bases at V and 8 bases at J, with 11 bases in the middle. CDR3 nucleotide sequence: TGCGCCAGCAGCTCAGGGTCTTCAGGCTACACCTTC. It encodes CASSSGSSGYTF.

The chain is built from TRBV7-3 and TRBJ2-4; 8 bases fit TRBD2. CDR1 and CDR2 from the germline V gene are SGHTA and FQGTGA. There are 14 residues in the CDR3. V shed 2 bases, J shed 8 bases, and the junction held 5 bases outside the gene matches. The CDR3 sequence: CASSLESGGDIQYF. The CDR3 DNA sequence: TGTGCCAGCAGCTTAGAGTCGGGGGGGGACATTCAGTACTTC.

This clone was seen only a few times. The rearrangement uses TRBV15 and TRBJ2-3; 14 nucleotides line up with TRBD2. Germline CDR1 and CDR2: LNHNV and YYDKDF (reference sequence). The junction had 10 bases not matched to a gene; V was cut back by 0 bases and J by 2 bases. The CDR3 sequence is 20 residues long. In nucleotides, the CDR3 is TGTGCCACCAGCAGAGATCGGGGGACTAGCGGGAGAGGGGCCACAGATACGCAGTATTTT. As protein: CATSRDRGTSGRGATDTQYF. Drawing the rest from reference TRBV15 and TRBJ2-3, the complete variable domain is DAMVIQNPRYQVTQFGKPVTLSCSQTLNHNVMYWYQQKSSQAPKLLFHYYDKDFNNEADTPDNFQSRRPNTSFCFLDIRSPGLGDTAMYLCATSRDRGTSGRGATDTQYFGPGTRLTVL.